These 11 T cell receptor beta chains were all obtained from the same sample, sequenced in a study of T-cell memory formation after mild COVID-19. TCRdb passed the 5' RACE reads through MiXCR, listing each CDR3 protein once. Among about 320,000 distinct CDR3 sequences, approximately 15% were seen once, and the ten largest hold 20% to 25%. What was sequenced was PBMCs or a T cell subset sorted from them (not recorded which). The receptor set was obtained from a man aged 18 to 30 who had mild COVID-19 (a few samples of this study predate the infection). Cell type and time point are not known.

This clonotype was counted a few times. This chain links TRBV12-3 or TRBV12-4 with TRBJ1-6, with 7 bases identical to TRBD1. The CDR3 runs to 14 residues. Trimming cost V 2 bases and J 11 bases; bases outside gene matches: 6. CDR3 loop: CASSLRGTDAPLHF. CDR3 nucleotides: TGTGCCAGCAGTTTAAGGGGGACAGACGCACCCCTCCACTTT.

The table lists this clonotype with a few counts. The chain links TRBV7-9 to TRBJ2-2; no reliable D call. From germline, CDR1 is SEHNR and CDR2 FQNEAQ (reference sequence). Trimming pared 2 bases from V and 6 bases from J, leaving 4 bases between. There are 12 residues in the CDR3. CDR3 sequence: CASSLFPGELFF. The CDR3 coding sequence is TGTGCCAGCAGCTTATTCCCCGGGGAGCTGTTTTTT.

This clonotype was seen only a few times. V is TRBV6-5 and J is TRBJ1-4; TRBD1 might be the D (6 bases). V lost 5 bases to trimming and J lost 7 bases, with 14 bases between them. The CDR3 totals 14 residues. The V gene's germline CDR1 is MNHEY and CDR2 SVGAGI. CDR3 region: CASSNTGYFEKLFF. The DNA for the CDR3 is TGTGCCAGCAGTAATACAGGGTATTTTGAAAAACTGTTTTTT.

This clonotype was counted a few times. V gene TRBV12-3 or TRBV12-4 combines with J gene TRBJ2-3; 7 positions match TRBD2. V was clipped by 10 bases and J by 0 bases; unmatched bases: 7. This CDR3 has 14 residues. This chain's CDR3 is CANSRRESTDTQYF. CDR3 in DNA: TGTGCCAACAGCAGGCGGGAGAGCACAGATACGCAGTATTTT.

The CDR3 DNA sequence: TGTGCCAGCAGCATCCAGGGGTACGAGCAGTACTTC. Translation: CASSIQGYEQYF. The chain uses TRBV7-8 and TRBJ2-7; D is perhaps TRBD1 (6 bases). Germline CDR1 and CDR2: SGHVS and FQNEAQ. The CDR3 has 12 residues. V was trimmed by 5 bases and J by 4 bases, leaving 9 bases between them.

This clonotype was observed a few times. The chain joins TRBV5-5 to TRBJ1-1; no clear D gene. Germline CDR1 and CDR2: SGHKS and YYEKEE (reference sequence). The CDR3 totals 14 residues. Trimming stripped 6 bases from V and 4 bases from J, with 16 bases between. The CDR3 protein is CASNPLEVSTEAFF. The CDR3 DNA is TGTGCCAGCAACCCTTTGGAGGTTTCCACTGAAGCTTTCTTT. Filled out from reference TRBV5-5 and TRBJ1-1, the complete variable domain reads DAGVTQSPTHLIKTRGQQVTLRCSPISGHKSVSWYQQVLGQGPQFIFQYYEKEERGRGNFPDRFSARQFPNYSSELNVNALLLGDSALYLCASNPLEVSTEAFFGQGTRLTVV.

The rearrangement links TRBV7-9 to TRBJ1-1, with TRBD1 as a possible D gene (5 bases). This CDR3 is 12 amino acids long. V was pared by 6 bases and J by 4 bases, with 9 bases between. Germline V CDR1 and CDR2: SEHNR, FQNEAQ (reference sequence). The CDR3 region is CASRGRGTEAFF. In nucleotides, the CDR3 is TGTGCCAGCAGGGGGAGGGGCACTGAAGCTTTCTTT.

This clonotype was observed a few times. V gene TRBV6-2 or TRBV6-3 combines with J gene TRBJ2-1; D may correspond to TRBD1 or TRBD2 (5 bases each). Trimming removed 6 bases from V and 4 bases from J, with 19 bases in between. This CDR3 region has 16 residues. Per the germline V gene, CDR1 is MNHEY and CDR2 is SVGEGT. CDR3 amino acids: CASRPRRDHSYNEQFF. CDR3 coding DNA: TGTGCCAGCAGACCACGCCGGGACCACAGTTACAATGAGCAGTTCTTC.

V and J are TRBV5-6 and TRBJ1-2; no clear D gene. Trimming took off 1 base at V and 1 base at J, with 11 bases between the two ends. Germline V gene data show CDR1 as SGHDT and CDR2 as YYEEEE. CDR3 length: 15 amino acids. CDR3 amino acids: CASSLSQPLNYGYTF. Here the CDR3 DNA reads TGTGCCAGCAGCTTGTCACAGCCACTTAACTATGGCTACACCTTC.

The chain links TRBV7-2 to TRBJ2-1; D is undetermined. V lost 2 bases, J lost 2 bases, and 4 bases lay in between. The CDR3 consists of 13 residues. Germline V gene lookup returns CDR1 SGHTA and CDR2 FQGNSA. DNA of the CDR3: TGTGCCAGCAGCTTAAACACCTACAATGAGCAGTTCTTC. Protein sequence: CASSLNTYNEQFF.

J is TRBJ2-1 and V is TRBV20-1, with no clear D. Per the germline V gene, CDR1 is DFQATT and CDR2 is SNEGSKA (reference sequence). The CDR3 is 14 amino acids. V was shortened by 5 bases and J by 9 bases, with 20 bases between the two germline ends. The CDR3 spells CSAPRAAGPIEQFF. The CDR3, as DNA: TGCAGTGCTCCCCGGGCAGCAGGCCCAATTGAGCAGTTCTTC.